These T cell receptor beta chains were read from a single sample in a study of identical twins. MiXCR was run by TCRdb on the 5' RACE reads, yielding one entry per CDR3 protein. The data contain around 480,000 distinct CDR3 sequences, 13% to 15% of them singletons. In addition, the sample was reused for a study of yellow fever vaccine responses in identical twins.

Material: CD4+ T cells sorted from blood. These receptor sequences come from a woman aged 18-29 years in good health. CDR3s include the opening cysteine and the closing phenylalanine or tryptophan. The D gene is left open where the match is weak. Rows may omit the clone size; those that give it use once, few, many or a size class.

TRBV6-1,TRBJ1-6,.,.,TGTGCCAGCAGAATACCAGGGCCCAGGAGCTCCTATAATTCACCCCTCCACTTT,CASRIPGPRSSYNSPLHF
TRBV27,TRBJ1-2,TRBD1,.,TGTGCCAGCAGTTCCCGGGACAGGGGGCGCGGCTATGGCTACACCTTC,CASSSRDRGRGYGYTF
TRBV20-1,TRBJ1-5,.,.,TGCAGTGCTAGTCGACGGGGGAATCAGCCCCAGCATTTT,CSASRRGNQPQHF
TRBV20-1,TRBJ2-5,.,few,TGCAGTGCTAGCTATCACGTCCTCCAAGAGACCCAGTACTTC,CSASYHVLQETQYF
TRBV20-1,TRBJ2-1,.,.,TGCAGTGCTCCGTCCCCAGTGAGAGGAGATGAGCAGTTCTTC,CSAPSPVRGDEQFF
TRBV27,TRBJ2-7,.,.,TGTGCCAGCAGTTTAAAGGGGGTTACCTACGAGCAGTACTTC,CASSLKGVTYEQYF
TRBV29-1,TRBJ2-3,TRBD2,many,TGCAGTGCCCGGACTAGCGCTGATACGCAGTATTTT,CSARTSADTQYF
TRBV3-1,TRBJ2-7,TRBD2,many,TGTGCCAGCAGCCCTAGCGGGGGAGTCTACGAGCAGTACTTC,CASSPSGGVYEQYF
TRBV7-9,TRBJ2-6,.,.,TGTGCCAGCAGCTTATTTGATGGGGCCAACGTCCTGACTTTC,CASSLFDGANVLTF
TRBV20-1,TRBJ2-7,.,few,TGCAGTGCTAGGGGGGTTGGGCTATTAGAGCAGTACTTC,CSARGVGLLEQYF
TRBV5-1,TRBJ1-5,TRBD1,.,TGCGCCAGCAGCTTGAATACAGGGGGTAATCAGCCCCAGCATTTT,CASSLNTGGNQPQHF
TRBV20-1,TRBJ2-1,.,few,TGCAGTGCTAGAGATCCGCCCAAGGAGCAGTTCTTC,CSARDPPKEQFF
TRBV7-2,TRBJ2-5,TRBD2,.,TGTGCCAGCAGCCGACAAAGCGGGGGGGCTTGGGAGACCCAGTACTTC,CASSRQSGGAWETQYF
TRBV20-1,TRBJ2-7,TRBD2,.,TGCAGTGCTAGGAGACTAGCGGGAGGCTCCTACGAGCAGTACTTC,CSARRLAGGSYEQYF
TRBV6-1,TRBJ2-7,TRBD1,.,TGTGCCAGCAGTGAGGACAGGGCCGGCTACGAGCAGTACTTC,CASSEDRAGYEQYF
TRBV6-5,TRBJ1-2,.,.,TGTGCCAGCAGTTACGGTGATCACTATGGCTACACCTTC,CASSYGDHYGYTF
TRBV6-5,TRBJ2-1,.,.,TGTGCCAGCAGTTTTAGGCCCCCCACGGGTGAGGAGCAGTTCTTC,CASSFRPPTGEEQFF
TRBV18,TRBJ2-3,TRBD1,few,TGTGCCAGCTCACCCTGGACAGGGGCCCGAACAGATACGCAGTATTTT,CASSPWTGARTDTQYF
TRBV4-3,TRBJ2-4,.,.,TGCGCCAGCAGCCTCGGGGTTCAAAACATTCAGTACTTC,CASSLGVQNIQYF
TRBV6-1,TRBJ2-7,TRBD2,.,TGTGCCAGCAGTGCCCCCGCGGGGGCCTACGAGCAGTACTTC,CASSAPAGAYEQYF